The source of this TCR beta chain is a study of blood T cell repertoires in COVID-19 (dated by TCRdb to 2019 to 2021). Describing the broader study: Collaborator samples came from the United States, Italy and Spain and covered acute and convalescent phases of COVID-19. The sample metadata nearly always contained a de-identified subject ID, COVID-19 status, age in years and sex. Subjects who had been exposed to COVID-19, were actively infected with it, or had recovered from it provided the deeply sampled blood TCRbeta repertoires that made up the dataset. HLA class I and class II types, where available, came from metadata supplied by the sample provider rather than from assay-based typing. Samples were obtained from the ongoing ImmuneRACE study (first 160 participants) and from 950 to 1,500 subjects provided by 6 global collaborators. The repertoires were released in a freely available public database meant as a resource for research on the immune response to SARS-CoV-2. The material from the prospective study consisted of cDNA or gDNA derived from T cells, B-cell-depleted T cells, or PBMCs. Broad study findings and their caveats: The amount of clinical and demographic metadata varied by source and participant and was provided uncurated.

With respect to this clone: The clone's antigen remains unknown. No quality values exist for individual bases; no much larger clone is one base distant.

Its CDR3 holds 15 amino acids, cysteine through phenylalanine. The kept DNA is CDR3 alone, 45 bases in frame from the first base. Via the germline V gene (reference sequence), CDR1 is GTSNPN and CDR2 SVGIG. The V and J ends are trimmed by 1 base and 10 bases, leaving 20 bases between them. TCRbeta CDR3 regions were amplified from genomic DNA by means of the immunoSEQ Assay, a bias-controlled multiplex PCR. Per the authors' processing: The number of nucleated cells in each sample was estimated from the amplification of reference gene primers within the assay. To quantify the absolute abundance of each unique TCRbeta CDR3 rearrangement, sequence reads were collapsed and filtered. For each sample, productive Simpson clonality was calculated as the square root of Simpson's diversity index across productive rearrangements. This is the immuneACCESS table as TCRdb keeps it, with only in-frame sequences that have V and J called. A part of the clones is gone; compared with another copy, unresolved V genes explain less than half, and the rest is unexplained. The V and J calls and clone size come from that table; D and trimming were worked out from the DNA. The sample profile shows around 150,000 clones; less than 90% of them were found once. Less than 9% of the sample rests with the top ten.

In Seattle, one collaborating source enrolled patients while the infection was active and tracked those patients longitudinally over the course of disease. Collaborating institutions collected whole blood in K2EDTA tubes following their own protocols. For TCRbeta analysis, collaborators shipped samples as frozen whole blood, isolated PBMCs, or DNA extracted from either of those sample types. This receptor was identified in a man younger than 40 with COVID-19, enrolled during active disease. The sequencing sample was made of peripheral blood. Recombination joined TRBV30 with TRBJ2-1, with TRBD2 as a weak D call on 5 bases. The DNA reads TGTGCCTGGAGTGCACTAGTGGGTGGGTTGCGGGAGCAGTTCTTC. Its translation reads: CAWSALVGGLREQFF.